Listed below are T cell receptor beta chains from one sample, sequenced in a study of tumor-infiltrating lymphocytes in primary liver carcinoma. MiXCR was run by TCRdb on the multiplex PCR reads, yielding one entry per CDR3 protein. The sample includes approximately 330,000 distinct CDR3 sequences, 65% of them seen just once. Source material: peripheral blood. All receptors derive from a man aged 35 to 55 with primary liver carcinoma and hepatitis B virus infection. The CDR3 runs from the conserved cysteine through the conserved F or W. D genes are given only for firm matches. Rows may omit the clone size; those that give it use once, few, many or a size class.

>TRBV4-1|many|TRBJ2-7|.
CASSQGPRGRAYEQYF
TGCGCCAGCAGCCAAGGCCCCAGGGGTAGGGCCTACGAGCAGTACTTC
>TRBV11-2|.|TRBJ2-1|.
CASSLHGINNNEQFF
TGTGCCAGCAGCCTCCACGGGATTAATAACAATGAGCAGTTCTTC
>TRBV10-3|few|TRBJ2-7|.
CAIGTVYEQYF
TGTGCCATCGGGACCGTCTACGAGCAGTACTTC
>TRBV11-2|.|TRBJ2-3|.
CVSRPGVGRGTTDTQYF
TGTGTCAGCAGACCAGGGGTGGGTCGCGGAACCACAGATACGCAGTATTTT
>TRBV12-5|once|TRBJ2-7|TRBD2
CASGWMGLSDAYEQYF
TGTGCTAGTGGTTGGATGGGACTATCGGACGCATACGAGCAATACTTC
>TRBV6-5|few|TRBJ1-2|.
CASRRGGVIAYTF
TGTGCCAGCAGGAGGGGGGGGGTCATTGCCTACACCTTC
>TRBV5-6|.|TRBJ2-7|.
CASRGRLEEQYF
TGTGCCAGCAGGGGTCGACTGGAAGAGCAGTACTTC
>TRBV11-2|.|TRBJ2-7|.
CASSLRGNYYEQHF
TGTGCCAGCAGCCTACGGGGGAACTATTACGAGCAGCACTTC
>TRBV5-4|few|TRBJ2-3|TRBD2
CASSIGTIFTDTQYF
TGTGCCAGCAGCATCGGGACTATCTTCACAGATACGCAGTATTTT
>TRBV11-2|.|TRBJ1-5|.
CASSLELGQPQHF
TGTGCCAGCAGCTTGGAGCTGGGTCAGCCCCAGCATTTT
>TRBV5-1|.|TRBJ2-1|TRBD2
CASSFTTSGYNEQFF
TGCGCCAGCAGCTTTACGACTAGCGGGTACAATGAGCAGTTCTTC
>TRBV30|few|TRBJ1-6|.
CAWSEGISYNSPLHF
TGTGCCTGGAGTGAAGGGATTTCCTATAATTCACCCCTCCACTTT
>TRBV4-3|.|TRBJ2-2|TRBD1
CASSQAGTGRSGELFF
TGCGCCAGCAGCCAAGCCGGGACAGGGAGATCCGGGGAGCTGTTTTTT
>TRBV6-2/TRBV6-3|.|TRBJ1-3|.
CDSSPDQWSGNTIYF
TGTGACAGCAGTCCCGACCAGTGGTCTGGAAACACCATATATTTT
>TRBV12-3/TRBV12-4|.|TRBJ2-7|TRBD1
CASRDGQGNGEQYF
TGTGCCAGCAGAGACGGACAGGGTAATGGCGAGCAGTACTTC
>TRBV12-3/TRBV12-4|many|TRBJ2-1|TRBD2
CASLGRGDYNEQFF
TGTGCCAGCTTGGGGCGGGGGGACTACAATGAGCAGTTCTTC
>TRBV6-5|many|TRBJ1-4|.
CASSYSYHLEKLFF
TGTGCCAGCAGTTACTCTTACCACCTTGAAAAACTGTTTTTT
>TRBV11-2|.|TRBJ2-7|.
CASATGCEQYF
TGTGCCAGCGCCACCGGCTGCGAGCAGTACTTC
>TRBV6-2/TRBV6-3|.|TRBJ2-1|TRBD2
CASSRPRLAYNEQFF
TGTGCCAGCAGCCGACCCCGACTAGCTTACAATGAGCAGTTCTTC
>TRBV6-6|.|TRBJ2-4|.
CASSSRLAENIQYF
TGTGCCAGCAGTTCCCGCCTCGCCGAAAACATTCAGTACTTC
>TRBV6-2/TRBV6-3|many|TRBJ2-1|TRBD2
CASRPPGLAVHNEQFF
TGTGCCAGCAGACCCCCGGGACTAGCGGTCCACAATGAGCAGTTCTTC
>TRBV7-9|once|TRBJ2-7|.
CASSSHRPGSYEQYF
TGTGCCAGCAGCTCACACCGGCCCGGATCCTACGAGCAGTACTTC
>TRBV6-1|.|TRBJ2-7|TRBD2
CASSGGATTSGRALIYEQYF
TGTGCCAGCAGTGGGGGCGCGACAACTAGCGGGAGGGCCCTTATCTACGAGCAGTACTTC
>TRBV10-3|many|TRBJ2-7|TRBD2
CAISVRTSDSYEQYF
TGTGCCATCAGTGTCAGGACTAGCGACTCCTACGAGCAGTACTTC
>TRBV13|few|TRBJ2-3|.
CASSSVPASTDTQYF
TGTGCCAGCAGCTCCGTGCCTGCCTCCACAGATACGCAGTATTTT
>TRBV6-1|many|TRBJ2-7|.
CASSEAADGYEQYF
TGTGCCAGCAGTGAAGCGGCAGACGGCTACGAGCAGTACTTC
>TRBV6-5|many|TRBJ2-3|TRBD2
CASSRTSGTDTQYF
TGTGCCAGCAGTCGGACTAGCGGCACAGATACGCAGTATTTT
>TRBV11-2|.|TRBJ2-5|TRBD2
CASSNLAGRGETQYF
TGTGCCAGCAGCAACCTAGCGGGAAGAGGAGAGACACAGTACTTC
>TRBV7-9|.|TRBJ1-2|.
CASSLGELYGYTF
TGTGCCAGCAGCTTAGGAGAACTCTATGGCTACACCTTC
>TRBV5-1|many|TRBJ2-3|.
CASRLASTDTQYF
TGCGCCAGCAGACTAGCTTCAACCGATACGCAGTATTTT
>TRBV11-2|.|TRBJ2-3|.
CASSFQTAGVTDTQYF
TGTGCCAGCAGCTTTCAAACAGCAGGAGTTACAGATACGCAGTATTTT
>TRBV6-6|many|TRBJ1-4|.
CASSSDSNEKLFF
TGTGCCAGCAGTTCGGACAGTAATGAAAAACTGTTTTTT
>TRBV9|.|TRBJ2-7|.
CASSTGAGLYYEQYF
TGTGCCAGCAGTACTGGGGCAGGGCTGTACTACGAGCAGTACTTC
>TRBV29-1|many|TRBJ2-5|TRBD1
CSVGTGGRQETQYF
TGCAGCGTTGGGACAGGGGGCCGGCAAGAGACCCAGTACTTC
>TRBV11-2|many|TRBJ2-7|.
CASSLGASTYEQYF
TGTGCCAGCAGCTTAGGGGCTTCGACCTACGAGCAGTACTTC
>TRBV4-3|.|TRBJ2-7|.
CASSQGGTYEEYF
TGCGCCAGCAGCCAAGGGGGGACCTACGAGGAGTACTTC
>TRBV5-4|.|TRBJ1-1|.
CASRSSPLVLQAFF
TGTGCCAGCAGGTCTAGCCCTCTTGTCCTGCAAGCTTTCTTT
>TRBV11-3|.|TRBJ2-1|TRBD2
CVNSLDGTSGRRHEQFF
TGTGTCAACAGCTTAGATGGGACTAGCGGGAGAAGGCATGAGCAGTTCTTC
>TRBV6-2/TRBV6-3|many|TRBJ2-3|TRBD2
CASSYSNKFTSLAKSTDTQYF
TGTGCCAGCAGTTACTCGAACAAATTCACCTCACTAGCGAAGAGCACAGATACGCAGTATTTT
>TRBV12-3/TRBV12-4|.|TRBJ2-5|.
CASRAGELVGENQYF
TGTGCCAGCAGGGCGGGTGAGCTAGTGGGAGAGAACCAGTACTTC
>TRBV5-6|.|TRBJ1-1|.
CASSLGQQAFF
TGTGCCAGCAGCTTGGGGCAGCAAGCTTTCTTT
>TRBV11-2|.|TRBJ2-2|.
CVSSRRQGYTGELFF
TGTGTCAGCAGCCGAAGGCAGGGCTACACCGGGGAGCTGTTTTTT
>TRBV11-1|.|TRBJ2-1|TRBD2
CASSSGTNSYNQQFF
TGTGCCAGCAGCTCAGGGACTAACTCATACAATCAGCAGTTCTTC
>TRBV5-6|.|TRBJ2-7|.
CASSLGTLTYEQYF
TGTGCCAGCAGCTTAGGGACCTTGACCTACGAGCAGTACTTC
>TRBV4-1|many|TRBJ2-7|.
CASSMTEDYEQYF
TGCGCCAGCTCGATGACGGAAGACTACGAGCAGTACTTC
>TRBV28|.|TRBJ2-7|TRBD1
CASSLRLKGQGAGSYEQYF
TGTGCCAGCAGTTTACGCCTAAAAGGACAGGGGGCAGGATCCTACGAGCAGTACTTC
>TRBV5-1|.|TRBJ2-6|.
CAISPLLSGANVLTF
TGCGCCATCAGCCCCCTGTTGTCTGGGGCCAACGTCCTGACTTTC
>TRBV29-1|.|TRBJ2-5|.
CSVEADRGTAEIQYF
TGCAGCGTTGAGGCGGATAGGGGGACGGCAGAGATCCAGTACTTC
>TRBV11-1|once|TRBJ2-7|.
CASSSYSSTGEQYF
TGTGCCAGCAGCTCGTACAGTTCTACTGGAGAGCAGTACTTC
>TRBV18|once|TRBJ2-3|.
CASSPTCTDTQYF
TGTGCCAGCTCGCCCACCTGCACAGATACGCAGTATTTT
>TRBV5-1|.|TRBJ1-1|.
CASSWEGDRNTEAFF
TGCGCCAGCAGCTGGGAGGGGGACCGAAACACTGAAGCTTTCTTT
>TRBV5-6|many|TRBJ1-2|.
CASSLTGYGGYTF
TGTGCCAGCAGCTTGACGGGGTATGGCGGCTACACCTTC
>TRBV11-2|many|TRBJ1-3|TRBD1
CASSFRGQGSGNTIYF
TGTGCCAGCAGCTTTAGGGGACAGGGCTCTGGAAACACCATATATTTT
>TRBV5-1|.|TRBJ2-2|.
CASSLAGVVDTGELFF
TGCGCCAGCAGCTTGGCTGGTGTAGTAGACACCGGGGAGCTGTTTTTT
>TRBV7-9|few|TRBJ2-4|.
CARSPQRIGRNIQYF
TGTGCCAGGAGCCCTCAGCGAATAGGCAGAAACATTCAGTACTTC